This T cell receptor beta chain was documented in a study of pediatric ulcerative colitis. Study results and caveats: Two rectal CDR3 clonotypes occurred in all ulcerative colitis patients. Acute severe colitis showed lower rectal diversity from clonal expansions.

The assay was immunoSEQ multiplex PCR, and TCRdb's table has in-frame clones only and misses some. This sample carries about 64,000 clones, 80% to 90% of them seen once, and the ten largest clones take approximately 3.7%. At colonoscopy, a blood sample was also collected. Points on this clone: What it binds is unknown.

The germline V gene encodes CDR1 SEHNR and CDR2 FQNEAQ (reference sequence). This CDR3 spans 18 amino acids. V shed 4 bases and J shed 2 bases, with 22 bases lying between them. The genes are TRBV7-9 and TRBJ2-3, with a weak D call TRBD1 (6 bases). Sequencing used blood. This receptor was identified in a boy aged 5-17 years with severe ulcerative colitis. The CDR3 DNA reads TGTGCCAGCAGCTCGCCCCAGGGGAGTATCGCCCCCACAGATACGCAGTATTTT. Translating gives CASSSPQGSIAPTDTQYF.